These 25 T cell receptor beta chains came from one sample sequenced in a study of T cells after somatic rescue of genetic block. Sequencing used immunoSEQ multiplex PCR; TCRdb keeps in-frame clones, though not all of them. The sample has 85,000 to 90,000 clones; just under 90% are singletons. Source material: peripheral blood mononuclear cells (PBMCs). These receptor sequences come from a woman between 18 and 30 years old.

The rearrangement uses TRBV5-1 and TRBJ2-3, with D unresolved. The ends were cut back, 2 bases at V and 0 bases at J, with 10 bases in the middle. The CDR3 spans 15 residues. Per the germline V gene, CDR1 is SGHRS and CDR2 is YFSETQ. For the CDR3, the DNA is TGCGCCAGCAGCTTTTTGGGAACTAGCACAGATACGCAGTATTTT. As protein: CASSFLGTSTDTQYF.

The sample holds a few counts of this clone. This rearrangement joins TRBV20-1 to TRBJ1-1; TRBD1 is a possible D gene (6 bases). Trimming pared 3 bases from V and 8 bases from J, leaving 10 bases between. Germline loops: CDR1 DFQATT, CDR2 SNEGSKA (reference sequence). There are 11 residues in the CDR3. The CDR3: CSARGDKEAFF. The CDR3, as DNA: TGCAGTGCTAGGGGGGACAAGGAAGCTTTCTTT.

This clone showed up just once. The chain carries TRBV5-1 and TRBJ2-7; a weak D match, TRBD1 (6 bases). Looked up from germline, CDR1 is SGHRS and CDR2 is YFSETQ. The CDR3 spans 14 residues. With 4 bases removed from V and 0 bases from J, the gap between germline ends came to 11 bases. The CDR3 spells CASSAHRDSYEQYF. The CDR3 region has the DNA TGCGCCAGCAGCGCGCACAGGGACTCCTACGAGCAGTACTTC.

The rearrangement links TRBV6-5 to TRBJ2-3; tentatively, D is TRBD1 or TRBD2 (5 bases each). The CDR3 extends over 16 amino acids. V was trimmed by 0 bases and J by 0 bases, leaving 10 bases between them. Germline V gene data show CDR1 as MNHEY and CDR2 as SVGAGI. CDR3 sequence: CASSYSVGESTDTQYF. The CDR3 DNA follows: TGTGCCAGCAGTTACTCCGTGGGGGAGAGCACAGATACGCAGTATTTT.

This chain connects TRBV9 to TRBJ2-4; perhaps TRBD1 as D (5 bases). This CDR3 comprises 14 residues. The germline V gene has CDR1 SGDLS and CDR2 YYNGEE. The ends were cut back, 4 bases at V and 5 bases at J, with 13 bases in the middle. The DNA of the CDR3 is TGTGCCAGCAGCCCGAGGACAATGGAAAACATTCAGTACTTC. Translated: CASSPRTMENIQYF.

The chain is built from TRBV5-1 and TRBJ2-1; TRBD2 agrees at 12 bases. The CDR3 spans 16 residues. The germline gives CDR1 SGHRS, CDR2 YFSETQ. The V and J ends lost 4 bases and 10 bases, in that order; junction bases with no gene match: 12. CDR3 nucleotides: TGCGCCAGCAGCCCCCTCCGGACTAGCGGGAACACAGAGCAGTTCTTC. Translation gives CASSPLRTSGNTEQFF.

The V call is TRBV5-1, the J call TRBJ2-5; D is undetermined. Germline-derived CDR1 and CDR2 are SGHRS and YFSETQ. The V end lost 4 bases, the J end lost 2 bases, and 6 bases lay between the germline ends. The CDR3 spans 12 residues. The CDR3 here is CASSRIQETQYF. In nucleotides, the CDR3 is TGCGCCAGCAGCCGAATACAAGAGACCCAGTACTTC.

The chain uses TRBV7-9 and TRBJ1-5; D possibly corresponds to TRBD1 (6 bases). Deletions cut 4 bases from V and 0 bases from J, with 19 bases between. The CDR3 runs 18 residues. CDR1 and CDR2 from the germline V gene are SEHNR and FQNEAQ (reference sequence). The CDR3 region has the DNA TGTGCCAGCAGCTCCGATCAACAGGGAATTCTTAGCAATCAGCCCCAGCATTTT. Translated: CASSSDQQGILSNQPQHF.

This clone was recorded only once. V gene TRBV27 combines with J gene TRBJ2-2; no reliable D call. Per germline, CDR1 MNHEY and CDR2 SMNVEV (reference sequence). Deletions cut 6 bases from V and 1 base from J, with 6 bases between. This CDR3 has 13 amino acids. The CDR3 DNA is TGTGCCAGCAGCTGGTTGAACACCGGGGAGCTGTTTTTT. Translated: CASSWLNTGELFF.

The rearrangement joins TRBV4-1 to TRBJ2-2, with D perhaps matching TRBD2 (6 bases). V was cut by 1 base and J by 5 bases, with 20 bases left in between. Germline V CDR1 and CDR2: MGHRA, YSYEKL. CDR3 length: 18 residues. In DNA form, the CDR3 reads TGCGCCAGCAGCCAAGTTTCTGTGCGTGCTGGGAGGACCGGGGAGCTGTTTTTT. Translated, it gives CASSQVSVRAGRTGELFF.

The chain employs TRBV5-6 and TRBJ2-3, with a possible D match to TRBD2 (7 bases). V shed 3 bases and J shed 2 bases, with 16 bases lying between them. This CDR3 comprises 16 residues. CDR1 and CDR2 (germline): SGHDT, YYEEEE. The CDR3 DNA sequence: TGTGCCAGCAGCTCATATAAGGGGGGGTCCACAGATACGCAGTATTTT. Encoded protein: CASSSYKGGSTDTQYF.

This clone was seen once. At one end, the junction sequence differs from germline, possibly due to a read error. This chain joins TRBV7-7 and TRBJ2-7; 11 bases are a match to TRBD2. Germline-derived CDR1 and CDR2 are SSHAT and FNYEAQ (reference sequence). The CDR3 is 14 amino acids. Written as DNA, the CDR3 is TGTGCTAGCAGCTTAGCGGGAGGGGGCGACGAGCAGTACTTC. Its translation: CASSLAGGGDEQYF.

Worth noting for this clone: The same CDR3 arises from other DNA sequences in this sample as well. The chain employs TRBV2 and TRBJ1-2; a weak D match, TRBD1 (5 bases). The V gene lost 3 bases and the J gene lost 2 bases, with 7 bases spanning the gap. Germline CDR1 is SNHLY and CDR2 is FYNNEI. This CDR3 is built from 13 residues. The CDR3 DNA sequence: TGTGCCAGCAGTGAGGAGGGGAACTATGGCTACACCTTC. Translated, it gives CASSEEGNYGYTF.

The rearrangement joins TRBV7-2 to TRBJ2-3, with D possibly TRBD1 on 6 matching bases. This CDR3 has 14 residues. The germline V and J ends were trimmed by 8 bases and 6 bases, with 18 bases remaining between them. Per germline, CDR1 SGHTA and CDR2 FQGNSA. The CDR3: CASLKGPTGDTQYF. The CDR3 DNA reads TGTGCCAGCCTCAAGGGCCCCACAGGGGATACGCAGTATTTT.

The chain couples TRBV11-2 to TRBJ2-5; 7 bases match TRBD2. This CDR3 has 16 residues. The germline V gene encodes CDR1 SGHAT and CDR2 FQNNGV. The trim removed 5 bases at V and 3 bases at J, leaving 12 bases unmatched. For the CDR3, the DNA is TGTGCCAGCAGCCCACCAATACTAGCGAGGAAAGAGACCCAGTACTTC. Its translation: CASSPPILARKETQYF. Drawing the rest from reference TRBV11-2 and TRBJ2-5, the complete variable domain is EAGVAQSPRYKIIEKRQSVAFWCNPISGHATLYWYQQILGQGPKLLIQFQNNGVVDDSQLPKDRFSAERLKGVDSTLKIQPAKLEDSAVYLCASSPPILARKETQYFGPGTRLLVL.

The rearrangement uses TRBV9 and TRBJ1-5, with TRBD1 as a possible D gene (5 bases). Between the trimmed V and J ends, which lost 4 bases and 3 bases, there was a span of 14 bases. This CDR3 comprises 15 residues. Germline assignment: CDR1 SGDLS and CDR2 YYNGEE. The CDR3 DNA is TGTGCCAGCAGCCCCTCCGGGGCAGTCAATCAGCCCCAGCATTTT. This encodes CASSPSGAVNQPQHF.

The chain carries TRBV30 and TRBJ2-1, with D unclear. The germline gives CDR1 GTSNPN, CDR2 SVGIG (reference sequence). The CDR3 has 13 amino acids. Trimming took 1 base from V and 9 from J, leaving 13 bases between them. In DNA, the CDR3 is TGTGCCTGGAGTGGCCCAAGTAGGCGTGAGCAGTTCTTC. Residues: CAWSGPSRREQFF.

The table lists this clone with a few counts. This chain links TRBV19 with TRBJ1-4; 7 bases are a match to TRBD1. The junction had 7 bases not matched to a gene; V was cut back by 7 bases and J by 5 bases. This CDR3 comprises 14 residues. The germline V gene has CDR1 LNHDA and CDR2 SQIVND (reference sequence). The CDR3 reads CASNRQGTNEKLFF. The CDR3 coding sequence is TGTGCCAGTAATCGACAGGGTACAAATGAAAAACTGTTTTTT.

The genes are TRBV6-5 and TRBJ2-2; TRBD1 or TRBD2 may be the D gene (5 bases each). The CDR3 runs 16 residues. CDR1 MNHEY and CDR2 SVGAGI come from the germline V gene. The V end lost 4 bases, the J end lost 1 base, and 13 bases lay between the germline ends. The CDR3 DNA reads TGTGCCAGCAGTTCGTCCGGGACGAGGAACACCGGGGAGCTGTTTTTT. Translating it yields CASSSSGTRNTGELFF.

This CDR3 reads CASSLEGAPGYGYTF. In DNA form, the CDR3 reads TGTGCCAGCAGCTTAGAGGGGGCGCCGGGCTATGGCTACACCTTC. The V and J genes are TRBV7-9 and TRBJ1-2, with 7 bases that match TRBD1. The trim removed 1 base at V and 4 bases at J, leaving 6 bases unmatched. This CDR3 is built from 15 residues. CDR1 SEHNR and CDR2 FQNEAQ come from the germline V gene (reference sequence).

The V call is TRBV6-5, the J call TRBJ2-7; 13 bases agree with TRBD2. The CDR3 consists of 16 residues. With V trimmed by 2 bases and J by 0 bases, 1 base remained unmatched. Germline V gives CDR1 MNHEY, CDR2 SVGAGI. Here the CDR3 DNA reads TGTGCCAGCAGTTACGGGACTAGCGGGACCTCCTACGAGCAGTACTTC. Translated, it gives CASSYGTSGTSYEQYF.

The sample holds a few counts of this clone. The chain combines TRBV6-4 with TRBJ2-2, with 7 positions matching TRBD2. Trimming removed 2 bases from V and 6 bases from J; junction bases left unmatched: 3. Germline V gives CDR1 MRHNA, CDR2 SNTAGT. The CDR3 consists of 14 residues. This CDR3 reads CASSDAGESGELFF. CDR3 in DNA: TGTGCCAGCAGTGACGCGGGAGAATCCGGGGAGCTGTTTTTT.

The chain has TRBV2 and TRBJ2-1; 10 positions agree with TRBD2. With V trimmed by 2 bases and J by 2 bases, 12 bases remained unmatched. This CDR3 is built from 19 residues. Germline V gives CDR1 SNHLY, CDR2 FYNNEI. The CDR3, as DNA: TGTGCCAGCAGTGAAAAACAACTAGCGGGGTGGAGAACCTACAATGAGCAGTTCTTC. Amino acid sequence: CASSEKQLAGWRTYNEQFF.

The gene calls are TRBV7-6 and TRBJ1-1; D ambiguous. This CDR3 contains 14 residues. Trimming removed 5 bases at V and 6 bases at J, with 16 bases between. Germline CDR1 SGHVS, CDR2 FNYEAQ. The CDR3 DNA reads TGTGCCAGCAGCCCCCTCGCCCAACCCCCTGAAGCTTTCTTT. This codes for CASSPLAQPPEAFF.

This clone was seen a single time. The chain recombines TRBV19 with TRBJ1-5; possible D gene TRBD1, 6 bases. The germline gives CDR1 LNHDA, CDR2 SQIVND (reference sequence). This CDR3 has 15 residues. Trimming pared 4 bases from V and 2 bases from J, leaving 12 bases between. The CDR3 protein is CASSTGGSGNQPQHF. CDR3 nucleotide sequence: TGTGCCAGTAGTACGGGGGGCTCCGGCAATCAGCCCCAGCATTTT.